The 6 T cell receptor beta chains reported below all come from one sample, sequenced in a study of metastatic and nonmetastatic thyroid tumors. Until they underwent thyroid surgery, no patient had received any treatment. TCRdb re-called the PCR reads with MiXCR. The table lists about 6,000 clones, about 27% of them singletons. Source material: adjacent normal tissue. These receptors were taken from a female donor with papillary thyroid cancer or a benign thyroid nodule (not recorded which). Some clones in this sample may be carry-over from other donors' samples.

V usage is TRBV12-3 or TRBV12-4 and J usage is TRBJ2-2; 10 positions agree with TRBD1. V dropped 5 bases and J dropped 6; count of bases not matched to a gene: 9. The CDR3 is 16 residues long. CDR3 nucleotide sequence: TGTGCCAGCAGTACATATGGGACAGGGGCCCCCGGGGAGCTGTTTTTT. Translated, it gives CASSTYGTGAPGELFF.

On this clone: One end of the junction does not line up with germline, which may come from a read error. The J gene is TRBJ2-5, the V gene TRBV18, with TRBD1 matching 8 bases. The germline gives CDR1 KGHSH, CDR2 LQKENI. The CDR3 totals 15 residues. The CDR3 DNA sequence: TGTGCCAGTTCACCACCCGGGACAGGCCAAGAGACCAAGTACTTC. This codes for CASSPPGTGQETKYF. Full variable domain (rest looked up from reference TRBV18 and TRBJ2-5): NAGVMQNPRHLVRRRGQEARLRCSPMKGHSHVYWYRQLPEEGLKFMVYLQKENIIDESGMPKERFSAEFPKEGPSILRIQQVVRGDSAAYFCASSPPGTGQETKYFGPGTRLLVL.

In this sample, this clone is medium-sized. Other DNA sequences of this sample code for an identical CDR3. The chain combines TRBV20-1 with TRBJ2-5, with TRBD1 matching over 9 bases. Per germline, CDR1 DFQATT and CDR2 SNEGSKA (reference sequence). The CDR3 is 14 amino acids. Germline trimming cut 5 bases from V and 5 bases from J; bases unmatched to any gene: 9. CDR3 bases: TGCAGTGCTCAACCGGGACAGGGTTGGGAGACCCAGTACTTC. Translating it yields CSAQPGQGWETQYF.

A few counts support this clone. The chain has TRBV6-1 and TRBJ1-1; D might be TRBD1 (5 bases). Trimming removed 7 bases at V and 7 bases at J, with 19 bases between. The CDR3 is made up of 14 amino acids. Germline CDR1 and CDR2: MNHNS and SASEGT. The CDR3 spells CASTTGRDVNEAFF. The CDR3 region has the DNA TGTGCCAGCACCACCGGCCGGGACGTAAATGAAGCTTTCTTT.

This chain links TRBV6-1 with TRBJ1-1; D is ambiguous. The CDR3 has 14 residues. Trimming took 2 bases from V and 8 from J, leaving 15 bases between them. Germline loops: CDR1 MNHNS, CDR2 SASEGT. CDR3 nucleotides: TGTGCCAGCAGTGAAATCCGCAGAGGCCCCGAAGCTTTCTTT. This translates into CASSEIRRGPEAFF.

This clone was seen only a few times. The V gene is TRBV7-3, the J gene TRBJ1-1, with TRBD1 identical over 7 bases. V gave up 0 bases and J gave up 7 bases; unmatched junction bases: 2. From germline, CDR1 is SGHTA and CDR2 FQGTGA. The CDR3 spans 13 residues. The CDR3 DNA reads TGTGCCAGCAGCTTAACGGGGACAGATGAAGCTTTCTTT. The encoded protein is CASSLTGTDEAFF.